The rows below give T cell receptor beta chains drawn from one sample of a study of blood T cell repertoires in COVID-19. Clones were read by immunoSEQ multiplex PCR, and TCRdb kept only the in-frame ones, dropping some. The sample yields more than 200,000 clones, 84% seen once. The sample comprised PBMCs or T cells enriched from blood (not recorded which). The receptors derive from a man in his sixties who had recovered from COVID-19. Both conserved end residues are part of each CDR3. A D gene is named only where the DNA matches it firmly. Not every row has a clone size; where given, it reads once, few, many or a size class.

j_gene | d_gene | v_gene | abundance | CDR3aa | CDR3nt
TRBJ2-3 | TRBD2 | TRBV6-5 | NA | CASSYERGDTDTQYF | TGTGCCAGCAGTTACGAGCGGGGTGACACAGATACGCAGTATTTT
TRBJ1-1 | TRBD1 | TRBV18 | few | CASSRDRQNTEAFF | TGTGCCAGCTCACGGGACAGGCAGAACACTGAAGCTTTCTTT
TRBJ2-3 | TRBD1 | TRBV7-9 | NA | CASSPAGTGGIDTQYF | TGTGCCAGCAGCCCCGCCGGGACAGGGGGAATAGATACGCAGTATTTT
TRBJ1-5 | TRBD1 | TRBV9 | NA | CASSVTGDQPQHF | TGTGCCAGCAGCGTAACAGGGGATCAGCCCCAGCATTTT
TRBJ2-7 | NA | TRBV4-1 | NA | CASSQEGLKAYEQYF | TGCGCCAGCAGCCAAGAGGGGCTCAAGGCCTACGAGCAGTACTTC
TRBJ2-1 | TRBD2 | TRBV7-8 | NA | CASSSPGLRYNEQFF | TGTGCCAGCAGCTCACCGGGACTACGCTACAATGAGCAGTTCTTC
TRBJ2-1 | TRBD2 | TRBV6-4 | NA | CASSDVGGGARNEQFF | TGTGCCAGCAGTGACGTCGGGGGGGGTGCCCGCAATGAGCAGTTCTTC
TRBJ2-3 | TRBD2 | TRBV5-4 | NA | CASSLKTGGGTDTQYF | TGTGCCAGCAGCCTCAAGACGGGGGGTGGGACAGATACGCAGTATTTT
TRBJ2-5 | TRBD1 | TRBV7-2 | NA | CASSFQGGRETQYF | TGTGCCAGCAGCTTTCAAGGGGGCAGGGAGACCCAGTACTTC
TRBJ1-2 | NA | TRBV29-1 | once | CSVTEGAGHGYTF | TGCAGCGTTACTGAAGGGGCTGGTCATGGCTACACCTTC
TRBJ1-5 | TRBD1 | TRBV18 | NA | CASSPSTQGGTQPQHF | TGTGCCAGCTCACCATCCACGCAGGGGGGCACCCAGCCCCAGCATTTT
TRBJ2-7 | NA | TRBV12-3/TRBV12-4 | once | CASSFSNYEQYF | TGTGCCAGCAGTTTTTCCAACTACGAGCAGTACTTC
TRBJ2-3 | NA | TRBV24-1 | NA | CATSDFVLGTDTQYF | TGTGCCACCAGTGATTTTGTTCTCGGCACAGATACGCAGTATTTT
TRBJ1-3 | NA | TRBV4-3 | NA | CASSHDEGTIYF | TGCGCCAGCAGCCACGACGAGGGCACCATATATTTT
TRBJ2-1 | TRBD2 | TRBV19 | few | CASSGTSGVGEQFF | TGTGCCAGTTCCGGGACTAGCGGGGTAGGCGAGCAGTTCTTC
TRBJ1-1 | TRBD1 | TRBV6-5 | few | CASSSLDRAEAFF | TGTGCCAGCAGTTCCTTAGACAGGGCTGAAGCTTTCTTT
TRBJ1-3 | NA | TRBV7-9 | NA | CASSLGQGNSGNTIYF | TGTGCCAGCAGCTTAGGTCAGGGAAACTCTGGAAACACCATATATTTT
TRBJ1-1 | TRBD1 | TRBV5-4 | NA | CASSMDRGGGTEAFF | TGTGCCAGCAGCATGGACAGGGGGGGAGGCACTGAAGCTTTCTTT
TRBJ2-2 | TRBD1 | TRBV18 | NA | CASSRQGANTGELFF | TGTGCCAGCTCAAGACAGGGGGCGAACACCGGGGAGCTGTTTTTT
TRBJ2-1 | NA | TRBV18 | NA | CASSPAELNEQFF | TGTGCCAGCTCACCGGCCGAATTAAATGAGCAGTTCTTC
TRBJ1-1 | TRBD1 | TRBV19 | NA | CASRPGTGGFTEAFF | TGTGCCAGTAGGCCCGGGACAGGGGGCTTCACTGAAGCTTTCTTT
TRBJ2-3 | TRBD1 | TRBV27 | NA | CASSPGTGASTDTQYF | TGTGCCAGCAGTCCGGGGACAGGGGCTAGCACAGATACGCAGTATTTT
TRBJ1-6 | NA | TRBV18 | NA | CASSRDNSPLHF | TGTGCCAGCTCCAGGGATAATTCACCCCTCCACTTT
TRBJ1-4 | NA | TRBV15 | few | CATSISGGNEKLFF | TGTGCCACCAGCATTTCGGGGGGAAACGAAAAACTGTTTTTT
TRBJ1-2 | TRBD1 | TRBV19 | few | CASSPGGDQGGYTF | TGTGCCAGTAGCCCAGGGGGAGATCAAGGGGGCTACACCTTC
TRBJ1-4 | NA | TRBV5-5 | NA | CASSPEWTVATNEKLFF | TGTGCCAGCAGCCCCGAATGGACAGTTGCAACTAATGAAAAACTGTTTTTT
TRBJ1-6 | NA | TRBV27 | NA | CASSLFRLGGGSPLHF | TGTGCCAGCAGTCTGTTCCGCCTGGGGGGGGGTTCACCCCTCCACTTT
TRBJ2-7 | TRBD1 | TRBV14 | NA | CASSPRQGAYEQYF | TGTGCCAGCAGCCCCCGACAGGGGGCCTACGAGCAGTACTTC
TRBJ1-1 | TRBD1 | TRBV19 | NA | CASSEKDRGRAEAFF | TGTGCCAGTAGTGAGAAGGACAGGGGACGGGCTGAAGCTTTCTTT
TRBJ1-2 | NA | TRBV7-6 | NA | CASSPRDTYGYTF | TGTGCCAGCAGCCCCCGGGACACCTATGGCTACACCTTC
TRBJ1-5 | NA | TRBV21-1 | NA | CARYSGGPSNQPQHF | TGTGCCCGCTATTCGGGGGGTCCTAGCAATCAGCCCCAGCATTTT
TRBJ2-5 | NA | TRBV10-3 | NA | CAISVTGETQYF | TGTGCCATCAGTGTAACGGGAGAGACCCAGTACTTC
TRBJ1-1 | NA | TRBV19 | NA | CASSTRGSGNTEAFF | TGTGCCAGTAGTACCCGGGGGTCTGGGAACACTGAAGCTTTCTTT
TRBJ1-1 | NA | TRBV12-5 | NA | CASGSTGNTEAFF | TGTGCTAGTGGTTCAACAGGGAACACTGAAGCTTTCTTT
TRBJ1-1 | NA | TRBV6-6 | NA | CASSSPDRKAFF | TGTGCCAGCAGTTCGCCGGACAGAAAAGCTTTCTTT
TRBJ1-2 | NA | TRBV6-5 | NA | CASSYRGFSGYTF | TGTGCCAGCAGTTACCGCGGATTCTCTGGCTACACCTTC
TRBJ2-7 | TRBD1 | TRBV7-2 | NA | CASSLRTGAYEQYF | TGTGCCAGCAGCTTAAGGACAGGAGCCTACGAGCAGTACTTC
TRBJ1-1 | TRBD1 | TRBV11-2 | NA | CASSLIVTGEGAFF | TGTGCCAGCAGCTTAATAGTTACAGGGGAAGGAGCTTTCTTT
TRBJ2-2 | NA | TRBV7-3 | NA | CASSLYRNTGELFF | TGTGCCAGCAGCTTATATAGGAACACCGGGGAGCTGTTTTTT
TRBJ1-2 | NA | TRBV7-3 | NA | CASSQSLDSNRYTF | TGTGCCAGCAGCCAGAGTTTGGACAGCAATCGCTACACCTTC
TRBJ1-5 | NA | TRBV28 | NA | CASSPQAGNQPQHF | TGTGCCAGCAGTCCCCAGGCAGGCAATCAGCCCCAGCATTTT
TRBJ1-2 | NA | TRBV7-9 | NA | CASSLVPSNYGYTF | TGTGCCAGCAGCTTAGTCCCATCTAACTATGGCTACACCTTC
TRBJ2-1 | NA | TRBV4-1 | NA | CASSQDWGVVYNEQFF | TGCGCCAGCAGCCAAGATTGGGGGGTCGTCTACAATGAGCAGTTCTTC
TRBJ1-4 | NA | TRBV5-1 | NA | CASSLAANGGIEKLFF | TGCGCCAGCAGCTTGGCGGCGAACGGGGGGATTGAAAAACTGTTTTTT
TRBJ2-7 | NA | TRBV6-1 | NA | CASSEGRGRSYEQYF | TGTGCCAGCAGTGAGGGCAGGGGACGCTCCTACGAGCAGTACTTC
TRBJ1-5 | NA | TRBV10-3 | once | CAIGEQPQHF | TGTGCCATCGGAGAGCAGCCCCAGCATTTT
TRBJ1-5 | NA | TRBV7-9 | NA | CASSTTNQPQHF | TGTGCCAGCAGCACCACAAATCAGCCCCAGCATTTT
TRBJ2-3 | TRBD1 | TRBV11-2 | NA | CASSLGGQVDTQYF | TGTGCCAGCAGCTTAGGGGGACAGGTGGATACGCAGTATTTT
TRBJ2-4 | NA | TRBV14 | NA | CASSPLGALKNIQYF | TGTGCCAGCAGCCCATTGGGGGCCCTTAAAAACATTCAGTACTTC
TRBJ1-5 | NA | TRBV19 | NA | CASSHSGEQPQHF | TGTGCCAGTAGTCATTCAGGGGAGCAGCCCCAGCATTTT
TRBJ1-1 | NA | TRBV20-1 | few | CSVNRVSEAFF | TGCAGTGTTAACAGGGTTTCTGAAGCTTTCTTT
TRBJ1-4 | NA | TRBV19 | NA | CASSIGSGSTTNEKLFF | TGTGCCAGTAGTATAGGATCGGGGAGCACAACTAATGAAAAACTGTTTTTT
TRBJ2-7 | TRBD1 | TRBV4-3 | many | CASSPGQGIYEQYF | TGCGCCAGCAGCCCCGGACAGGGGATCTACGAGCAGTACTTC
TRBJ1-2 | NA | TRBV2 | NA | CASRTEGRYGYTF | TGTGCCAGCAGGACCGAGGGTCGCTATGGCTACACCTTC
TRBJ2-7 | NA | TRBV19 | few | CASRGAESYEQYF | TGTGCCTCCCGCGGGGCGGAGTCCTACGAGCAGTACTTC
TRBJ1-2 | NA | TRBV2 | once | CASSDQGHYGYTF | TGTGCCAGCAGTGATCAGGGGCACTATGGCTACACCTTC
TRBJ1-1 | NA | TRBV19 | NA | CATKGDRVTEAFF | TGTGCCACTAAAGGGGATCGGGTCACTGAAGCTTTCTTT
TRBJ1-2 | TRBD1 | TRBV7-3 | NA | CASSLGGQGAYGYTF | TGTGCCAGCAGCTTGGGGGGACAGGGCGCCTATGGCTACACCTTC
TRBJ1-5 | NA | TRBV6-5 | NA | CASSYRGGQPQHF | TGTGCCAGCAGTTACCGAGGGGGTCAGCCCCAGCATTTT
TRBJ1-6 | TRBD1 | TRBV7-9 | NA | CASSRTGGNNSPLHF | TGTGCCAGCAGCCGGACAGGGGGCAATAATTCACCCCTCCACTTT